These 20 T cell receptor beta chains came from one sample sequenced in a study of T cell responses to AZD1222 COVID-19 vaccine. Generated by immunoSEQ multiplex PCR, the TCRdb table keeps only in-frame clones and is missing some. The sample contains 83,000 or so clones, more than 70% of which appear only once. This specimen consisted of peripheral blood, obtained on day 0 of AZD1222 vaccination. Receptors originate from an adult in good health.

This clone came up once. The rearrangement joins TRBV19 to TRBJ1-6; the D is unclear. The CDR3 is made up of 14 amino acids. V was cut by 4 bases and J by 7 bases, with 11 bases left in between. Germline CDR1 is LNHDA and CDR2 is SQIVND (reference sequence). This CDR3 reads CASSNGIRNSPLHF. CDR3 bases: TGTGCCAGTAGTAACGGGATTAGAAATTCACCCCTCCACTTT.

CDR3: CASSQQEKLFF. Here the CDR3 DNA reads TGCGCCAGCAGCCAGCAAGAAAAACTGTTTTTT. The chain recombines TRBV4-1 with TRBJ1-4; no definite D call. Between the trimmed V and J ends, which lost 3 bases and 8 bases, there was a span of 4 bases. The CDR3 has 11 amino acids. Germline CDR1 reads MGHRA; CDR2 reads YSYEKL.

The CDR3 nucleotides read TGTGCCAGCAGCTTACAGATCACCGAGAACACTGAAGCTTTCTTT. Protein product: CASSLQITENTEAFF. V usage is TRBV7-9 and J usage is TRBJ1-1; D gene ambiguous. This CDR3 is 15 amino acids long. Germline values: CDR1 SEHNR, CDR2 FQNEAQ (reference sequence). V was shortened by 2 bases and J by 1 base, with 11 bases between the two germline ends.

The rearrangement uses TRBV5-1 and TRBJ1-6, with 7 bases that match TRBD1. Germline CDR1 SGHRS, CDR2 YFSETQ. The CDR3 extends over 16 amino acids. V dropped 3 bases and J dropped 7; count of bases not matched to a gene: 10. The CDR3 spells CASSSHGRGLNSPLHF. The CDR3 DNA follows: TGCGCCAGCAGCTCGCACGGCAGGGGGTTAAATTCACCCCTCCACTTT.

V usage is TRBV27 and J usage is TRBJ1-1; D might be TRBD1 (5 bases). The germline V and J ends were trimmed by 0 bases and 4 bases, with 12 bases remaining between them. CDR3 length equals 15 residues. Germline CDR1 is MNHEY and CDR2 is SMNVEV (reference sequence). The CDR3 DNA sequence: TGTGCCAGCAGTTTATCGACAGCTGGGGGCACTGAAGCTTTCTTT. It encodes CASSLSTAGGTEAFF.

The chain carries TRBV4-1 and TRBJ1-1; D is unclear. The CDR3 totals 14 residues. Trimming removed 3 bases from V and 5 bases from J, with 13 bases in between. Per germline, CDR1 MGHRA and CDR2 YSYEKL. The CDR3 here is CASSQAGLETEAFF. In DNA form, the CDR3 reads TGCGCCAGCAGCCAGGCCGGCCTGGAGACTGAAGCTTTCTTT.

V is TRBV7-3 and J is TRBJ2-1, with D uncertain. Per the germline V gene, CDR1 is SGHTA and CDR2 is FQGTGA. The ends were cut back, 0 bases at V and 9 bases at J, with 6 bases in the middle. The CDR3 is 12 amino acids. The CDR3 sequence is CASSLTVGEQFF. The CDR3 region has the DNA TGTGCCAGCAGCTTAACAGTTGGTGAGCAGTTCTTC. The whole variable domain, filled in from reference TRBV7-3 and TRBJ2-1, reads GAGVSQTPSNKVTEKGKYVELRCDPISGHTALYWYRQSLGQGPEFLIYFQGTGAADDSGLPNDRFFAVRPEGSVSTLKIQRTERGDSAVYLCASSLTVGEQFFGPGTRLTVL.

The V and J genes are TRBV7-9 and TRBJ1-6, with D unclear. Trimming stripped 1 base from V and 5 bases from J, with 6 bases between. Per germline, CDR1 SEHNR and CDR2 FQNEAQ (reference sequence). This CDR3 has 14 residues. The CDR3 spells CASSLGLNNSPLHF. CDR3 bases: TGTGCCAGCAGCTTAGGACTGAATAATTCACCCCTCCACTTT.

This clone showed up just a few times. V and J are TRBV6-6 and TRBJ2-7; D is unclear. V lost 2 bases to trimming and J lost 3 bases, with 17 bases between them. The germline gives CDR1 MNHNY, CDR2 SVGAGI (reference sequence). This CDR3 is 16 amino acids long. CDR3 sequence reads: CASSYPPNSWDYEQYF. The CDR3 DNA follows: TGTGCCAGCAGTTACCCGCCGAACAGTTGGGACTACGAGCAGTACTTC.

V usage is TRBV30 and J usage is TRBJ1-3; 9 positions agree with TRBD1. V lost 3 bases and J lost 4; bases outside the gene matches: 16. The germline V gene has CDR1 GTSNPN and CDR2 SVGIG (reference sequence). This CDR3 is 18 amino acids long. This CDR3 reads CAWSRDRVSRGYGNTIYF. The CDR3 nucleotides read TGTGCCTGGAGCCGGGACAGGGTCTCTCGGGGGTACGGAAACACCATATATTTT.

This clone has just a few counts. This chain's CDR3 is CASSQWGRNEKLFF. CDR3 DNA sequence: TGTGCCAGCAGCCAATGGGGGCGTAATGAAAAACTGTTTTTT. J is TRBJ1-4 and V is TRBV3-1 (or the pseudogene TRBV3-2); perhaps TRBD1 as D (6 bases). The CDR3 runs 14 residues. Trimming pared 2 bases from V and 4 bases from J, leaving 8 bases between. Germline V gives CDR1 LGHDT, CDR2 YNNKEL (reference sequence).

The V call is TRBV9, the J call TRBJ2-3; no reliable D call. The CDR3 covers 17 residues. V lost 4 bases and J 0 bases, leaving 18 bases between the germline ends. The V gene's germline CDR1 is SGDLS and CDR2 YYNGEE. The chain's CDR3 is CASSLRPSGFSTDTQYF. DNA of the CDR3: TGTGCCAGCAGCCTCCGTCCTAGTGGATTTAGCACAGATACGCAGTATTTT.

The rearrangement links TRBV6-4 to TRBJ1-2, with a possible D match to TRBD1 (6 bases). Looked up from germline, CDR1 is MRHNA and CDR2 is SNTAGT. This CDR3 has 13 amino acids. Trimming took 2 bases from V and 7 from J, leaving 11 bases between them. Here the CDR3 reads CASSDEGGRGYTF. CDR3 DNA: TGTGCCAGCAGTGACGAGGGGGGCCGTGGCTACACCTTC.

This chain links TRBV5-1 with TRBJ2-2; 7 nucleotides align to TRBD1. Trimming took 6 bases from V and 1 from J; bases not matched to a gene: 3. The CDR3 is made up of 14 amino acids. Germline CDR1 reads SGHRS; CDR2 reads YFSETQ. The CDR3 DNA reads TGCGCCAGCACCCAGGGGGAGAACACCGGGGAGCTGTTTTTT. It is translated as CASTQGENTGELFF.

The chain employs TRBV23-1 and TRBJ2-1, with D unresolved. TRBV23-1 is an open reading frame whose function is uncertain. This CDR3 region has 16 residues. Trimming left V 2 bases short and J 6 bases short, with 17 bases between. This CDR3 is CASSQSLPQASNEQFF. The CDR3 DNA reads as TGCGCCAGCAGTCAAAGCCTACCGCAAGCGTCCAATGAGCAGTTCTTC.

This sequence joins TRBV4-3 and TRBJ2-3, with D perhaps TRBD1 or TRBD2 (5 bases each). Germline CDR1 and CDR2: LGHNA and YSLEER. CDR3 length: 15 residues. The germline V and J ends were trimmed by 4 bases and 4 bases, with 15 bases remaining between them. The CDR3 loop is CASSLRGDMPDTQYF. The DNA of the CDR3 is TGCGCCAGCAGCCTGAGGGGAGATATGCCAGATACGCAGTATTTT.

This CDR3 is CASSPSSGSRNEQFF. In nucleotides, the CDR3 is TGCGCCAGCAGCCCTTCTAGCGGGAGTCGTAATGAGCAGTTCTTC. V is TRBV5-1 and J is TRBJ2-1; the match to TRBD2 covers 10 bases. The CDR3 totals 15 residues. J gave up 7 bases and V 4 bases, and 8 bases lay outside the gene matches. CDR1 is SGHRS, CDR2 YFSETQ, per germline.

V usage is TRBV6-6 and J usage is TRBJ2-1; weak D call: TRBD2 (5 bases). The CDR3 loop spans 15 amino acids. Germline V CDR1 and CDR2: MNHNY, SVGAGI (reference sequence). V dropped 2 bases and J dropped 2 bases, with 10 bases sitting between them. The CDR3 nucleotides read TGTGCCAGCAGTTACAGGTCGGGGACCTACAATGAGCAGTTCTTC. This encodes CASSYRSGTYNEQFF.

This chain links TRBV6-4 with TRBJ2-7; 10 nucleotides match TRBD2. The CDR3 length is 15 residues. The germline CDR1 and CDR2 sequences are MRHNA and SNTAGT. The trim removed 6 bases at V and 1 base at J, leaving 6 bases unmatched. For the CDR3, the DNA is TGTGCCAGCAGGGGGGGAGCGGGAGGGTCCTACGAGCAGTACTTC. Amino acids: CASRGGAGGSYEQYF.

The chain is built from TRBV19 and TRBJ2-5; D gene unclear. V was clipped by 2 bases and J by 2 bases, with 9 bases between them. The CDR3 extends over 14 amino acids. Germline assignment: CDR1 LNHDA and CDR2 SQIVND (reference sequence). DNA for the CDR3: TGTGCCAGTAGTATATCCCGGAATCAAGAGACCCAGTACTTC. Translating gives CASSISRNQETQYF.